This T cell receptor beta chain was observed in a study of T cells in localized non-small cell lung cancer. Findings and limits, study-wide: Exceeding tumor, uninvolved adjacent lung had the highest T cell clonality. Adjacent lung exhibited a median of 57 among the 100 most abundant tumor clones.

Worth noting for this clone: Its antigen is undetermined.

V lost 7 bases and J lost 1, with 13 bases in between. CDR1 SNHLY and CDR2 FYNNEI come from the germline V gene. CDR3 length: 14 residues. Clones were read by immunoSEQ multiplex PCR, and TCRdb kept only the in-frame ones, dropping some. The sample includes under 35,000 clones, around 80% of them seen just once. The origin of this receptor is a male donor at least 60 years old with stage II squamous cell lung carcinoma. Sample: peripheral blood, taken before any cancer treatment. The gene calls are TRBV2 and TRBJ1-1; D gene uncertain. In DNA form, the CDR3 reads TGTGCCAGCATGGGAAGGTTGGGGAACACTGAAGCTTTCTTT. Its protein is CASMGRLGNTEAFF.